Each of the 17 T cell receptor beta chains below was sequenced from the same sample in a study of T cell repertoires in cytomegalovirus infection. TCRdb reprocessed the reads with MiXCR, giving one entry per CDR3 protein. The sample holds nearly 450,000 distinct CDR3 sequences, about 33% seen once. The sequenced material came from PBMCs. Receptors were obtained from a human donor in good health (CMV status not recorded). Some clones in this sample may be carry-over from other donors' samples.

V is TRBV6-2 or TRBV6-3 and J is TRBJ2-2, with D maybe TRBD1 (5 bases). Deletions cut 6 bases from V and 2 bases from J, with 13 bases between. Germline V lookup: CDR1 MNHEY, CDR2 SVGEGT. The CDR3 is 15 residues long. The CDR3 loop is CASSKTDPNTGELFF. The CDR3 DNA follows: TGTGCCAGCAGCAAGACAGACCCCAACACCGGGGAGCTGTTTTTT.

This clonotype came up a few times. J is TRBJ1-1 and V is TRBV13; D might be TRBD1 (6 bases). The CDR3 length is 14 residues. The V end lost 8 bases, the J end lost 8 bases, and 21 bases lay between the germline ends. The germline gives CDR1 PRHDT, CDR2 FYEKMQ (reference sequence). CDR3 sequence (DNA): TGTGCCAGCTCAAAAGGGGGACTGCCGAGGGAAGCTTTCTTT. Residues: CASSKGGLPREAFF.

The sample holds many counts of this clonotype. The rearrangement joins TRBV7-9 to TRBJ1-1; D call uncertain. Germline CDR1 and CDR2: SEHNR and FQNEAQ (reference sequence). The CDR3 covers 15 residues. V dropped 1 base and J dropped 1 base, with 10 bases sitting between them. CDR3 sequence: CASSLGSFGNTEAFF. In nucleotides, the CDR3 is TGTGCCAGCAGCTTAGGGAGCTTTGGGAACACTGAAGCTTTCTTT. The full variable domain, with the rest looked up from reference TRBV7-9 and TRBJ1-1, is DTGVSQNPRHKITKRGQNVTFRCDPISEHNRLYWYRQTLGQGPEFLTYFQNEAQLEKSRLLSDRFSAERPKGSFSTLEIQRTEQGDSAMYLCASSLGSFGNTEAFFGQGTRLTVV.

In regard to this clonotype: Being one base from a much bigger clone, this may be a read error. The J gene is TRBJ1-5, the V gene TRBV7-9, with 12 positions matching TRBD1. Per the germline V gene, CDR1 is SEHNR and CDR2 is FQNEAQ (reference sequence). The CDR3 runs 16 residues. The CDR3 region is CASSPGTGGWNQPHHF. For the CDR3, the DNA is TGTGCCAGCAGCCCCGGGACAGGGGGCTGGAATCAGCCCCATCATTTT.

In this sample, this clonotype turned up many times. This chain uses TRBV5-5 with TRBJ2-1, with TRBD2 matching 8 bases. J was trimmed by 0 bases and V by 4 bases; bases with no gene match: 9. CDR1 SGHKS and CDR2 YYEKEE come from the germline V gene (reference sequence). This CDR3 spans 17 amino acids. CDR3 region: CASSLILAASSYNEQFF. The CDR3 bases are TGTGCCAGCAGCCTAATACTAGCGGCCAGCTCCTACAATGAGCAGTTCTTC.

This clonotype was detected only a few times. The CDR3 is CASKERGDPSFTDTQYF. DNA of the CDR3: TGTGCCAGCAAAGAGCGGGGGGATCCCTCCTTCACAGATACGCAGTATTTT. V gene TRBV12-3 or TRBV12-4 combines with J gene TRBJ2-3, with TRBD2 matching over 9 bases. CDR3 length equals 17 residues. Trimming took 7 bases from V and 2 from J; bases not matched to a gene: 13.

The rearrangement uses TRBV7-2 and TRBJ2-7; 9 bases map to TRBD1. Germline values: CDR1 SGHTA, CDR2 FQGNSA. CDR3 length: 15 residues. With V trimmed by 1 base and J by 3 bases, 4 bases remained unmatched. The CDR3 loop reads CASSLGSDRGYEQYF. In nucleotides, the CDR3 is TGTGCCAGCAGCTTAGGGTCGGACAGGGGCTACGAGCAGTACTTC.

This clonotype has only a few counts. V gene TRBV2 combines with J gene TRBJ1-6; 8 bases are a match to TRBD1. The germline V gene has CDR1 SNHLY and CDR2 FYNNEI. The CDR3 has 16 amino acids. Germline trimming cut 7 bases from V and 2 bases from J; bases unmatched to any gene: 7. CDR3 sequence reads: CASIQDRDAYNSPLHF. The CDR3 nucleotides read TGTGCCAGCATTCAGGACAGGGACGCCTATAATTCACCCCTCCACTTT. The variable domain in full, completed from reference TRBV2 and TRBJ1-6, reads EPEVTQTPSHQVTQMGQEVILRCVPISNHLYFYWYRQILGQKVEFLVSFYNNEISEKSEIFDDQFSVERPDGSNFTLKIRSTKLEDSAMYFCASIQDRDAYNSPLHFGNGTRLTVT.

This chain links TRBV12-3 or TRBV12-4 with TRBJ1-1; tentative D call: TRBD1 (6 bases). There are 14 residues in the CDR3. V shed 3 bases and J shed 5 bases, with 13 bases lying between them. CDR3 in DNA: TGTGCCAGCAGTTTCGTCGCCAGGGGTACTGAAGCTTTCTTT. This codes for CASSFVARGTEAFF.

This clonotype was recorded at least ten times. This rearrangement joins TRBV6-2 or TRBV6-3 to TRBJ1-1; D is ambiguous. This CDR3 has 14 residues. Germline loops: CDR1 MNHEY, CDR2 SVGEGT. V was cut by 0 bases and J by 1 base, with 6 bases left in between. The CDR3 loop is CASSYSKKNTEAFF. As DNA, the CDR3 is TGTGCCAGCAGTTACTCCAAGAAGAACACTGAAGCTTTCTTT.

The chain links TRBV28 to TRBJ2-7, with TRBD2 matching over 7 bases. This CDR3 comprises 16 residues. CDR1 and CDR2 from the germline V gene are MDHEN and SYDVKM. The junction had 14 bases not matched to a gene; V was cut back by 5 bases and J by 4 bases. For the CDR3, the DNA is TGTGCCAGCAGTCCCCTGGCGGGGAGGGGTAGGTACGAGCAGTACTTC. This gives the protein CASSPLAGRGRYEQYF.

This clonotype was counted many times. The chain carries TRBV7-3 and TRBJ1-1; D might be TRBD1 (6 bases). There are 14 residues in the CDR3. The germline V and J ends were trimmed by 2 bases and 1 base, with 8 bases remaining between them. From germline, CDR1 is SGHTA and CDR2 FQGTGA. The CDR3 DNA follows: TGTGCCAGCAGCTTAGTGGGGGCGAACACTGAAGCTTTCTTT. It encodes CASSLVGANTEAFF.

CDR3 sequence (DNA): TGTGCAATCATTGAAGCGGCGGGGGGGGTGGGTGAGCAGTTCTTC. It encodes CAIIEAAGGVGEQFF. The genes are TRBV6-1 and TRBJ2-1, with 9 bases that match TRBD2. Germline V gene lookup returns CDR1 MNHNS and CDR2 SASEGT. The CDR3 totals 15 residues.

This chain connects TRBV6-1 to TRBJ2-7, with D possibly being TRBD1 (5 bases). Per germline, CDR1 MNHNS and CDR2 SASEGT. The CDR3 is 12 amino acids. V was cut by 7 bases and J by 4 bases, with 11 bases left in between. The CDR3 reads CASTGAGYEQYF. Written as DNA, the CDR3 is TGTGCCAGCACAGGAGCAGGGTACGAGCAGTACTTC.

This clonotype showed up just a few times. The rearrangement links TRBV12-3 or TRBV12-4 to TRBJ1-5; D perhaps matches TRBD1 (6 bases). Trimming shortened V by 8 bases and J by 7 bases, and 21 bases separated the two germline ends. The CDR3 extends over 15 amino acids. For the CDR3, the DNA is TGTGCCAGCGGAAGGGAGGCAGGGGTTACGCAGCCCCAGCATTTT. Its translation: CASGREAGVTQPQHF.

The rearrangement uses TRBV28 and TRBJ2-5; D not certain. This CDR3 has 13 amino acids. The germline V gene encodes CDR1 MDHEN and CDR2 SYDVKM. Trimming removed 4 bases at V and 5 bases at J, with 11 bases between. The CDR3: CASSSTASETQYF. The CDR3 DNA sequence: TGTGCCAGCAGTTCCACGGCCTCTGAGACCCAGTACTTC.

This clonotype was picked up many times. The chain employs TRBV12-3 or TRBV12-4 and TRBJ1-5; maybe TRBD1 (5 bases). The CDR3 consists of 14 residues. V lost 6 bases and J lost 3, with 12 bases in between. The CDR3 reads CASSGTVNNQPQHF. DNA of the CDR3: TGTGCCAGCAGCGGGACGGTGAACAATCAGCCCCAGCATTTT.